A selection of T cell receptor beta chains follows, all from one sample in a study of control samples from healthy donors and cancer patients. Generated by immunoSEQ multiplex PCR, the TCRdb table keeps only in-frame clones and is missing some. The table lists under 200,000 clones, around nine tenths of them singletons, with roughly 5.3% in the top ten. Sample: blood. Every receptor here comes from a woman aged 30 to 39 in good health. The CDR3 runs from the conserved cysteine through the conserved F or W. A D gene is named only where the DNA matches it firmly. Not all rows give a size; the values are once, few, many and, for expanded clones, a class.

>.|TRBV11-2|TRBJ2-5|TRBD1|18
CASSLVRLAGGLGETQYF
TGTGCCAGCAGCTTAGTGAGACTGGCAGGGGGCCTCGGGGAGACCCAGTACTTC
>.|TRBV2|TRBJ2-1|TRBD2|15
CASSVLAGGPVEQFF
TGTGCCAGCAGTGTACTAGCGGGGGGGCCGGTTGAGCAGTTCTTC
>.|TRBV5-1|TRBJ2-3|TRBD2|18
CASSVRVASGTGTDTQYF
TGCGCCAGTAGCGTCCGCGTGGCTAGCGGGACCGGCACAGATACGCAGTATTTT
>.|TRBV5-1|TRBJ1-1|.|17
CASSFLPQGDSNTEAFF
TGCGCCAGCAGCTTTTTACCACAGGGAGACTCGAACACTGAAGCTTTCTTT
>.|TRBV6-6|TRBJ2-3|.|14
CASSYPPDGGSQYF
TGTGCCAGCAGTTACCCCCCCGACGGTGGTTCGCAGTATTTT
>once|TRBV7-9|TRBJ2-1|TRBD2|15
CASSRLAGGLGEQFF
TGTGCCAGCAGCCGACTAGCGGGAGGTTTGGGTGAGCAGTTCTTC
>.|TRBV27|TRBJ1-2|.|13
CASSSLDSYGYTF
TGTGCCAGCAGTTCCTTGGACAGCTATGGCTACACCTTC
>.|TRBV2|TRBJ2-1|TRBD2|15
CASRLAVGSYNEQFF
TGTGCCAGCCGCCTAGCGGTAGGCTCCTACAATGAGCAGTTCTTC
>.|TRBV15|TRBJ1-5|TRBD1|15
CATSRTGGVNQPQHF
TGTGCCACCAGCAGAACAGGGGGCGTCAATCAGCCCCAGCATTTT
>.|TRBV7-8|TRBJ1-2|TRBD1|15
CASSVKGQGTYGYTF
TGTGCCAGCAGCGTCAAAGGACAGGGAACCTATGGCTACACCTTC
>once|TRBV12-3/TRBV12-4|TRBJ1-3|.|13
CASMVRVGNTIYF
TGTGCCAGCATGGTCAGGGTAGGAAACACCATATATTTT
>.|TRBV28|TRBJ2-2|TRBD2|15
CASRGLAGGPGELFF
TGTGCCAGCAGGGGACTAGCGGGAGGTCCCGGGGAGCTGTTTTTT
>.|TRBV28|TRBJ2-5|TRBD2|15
CASYRSGKAQETQYF
TGTGCCAGCTATCGTAGCGGGAAGGCACAAGAGACCCAGTACTTC
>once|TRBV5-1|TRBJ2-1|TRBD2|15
CASSSGLVVYNEQFF
TGCGCCAGCAGCTCGGGACTAGTGGTCTACAATGAGCAGTTCTTC
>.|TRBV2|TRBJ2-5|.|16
CASSDGLGLSRETQYF
TGTGCCAGCAGCGACGGACTGGGACTTTCAAGGGAGACCCAGTACTTC
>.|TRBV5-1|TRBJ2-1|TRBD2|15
CASSLRRGGHNEQFF
TGCGCCAGCAGCTTACGGCGGGGGGGCCACAATGAGCAGTTCTTC
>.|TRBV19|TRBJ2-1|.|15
CASSIDIGGLNEQFF
TGTGCCAGTAGTATAGATATTGGGGGTCTCAATGAGCAGTTCTTC
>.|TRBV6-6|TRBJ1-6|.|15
CASRPGKPQDSPLHF
TGTGCCAGCAGACCCGGGAAACCCCAGGATTCACCCCTCCACTTT
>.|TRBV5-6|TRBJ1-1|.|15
CASSPTWGGDTEAFF
TGTGCCAGCAGCCCAACGTGGGGGGGTGACACTGAAGCTTTCTTT
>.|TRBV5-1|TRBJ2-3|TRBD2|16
CASSFASGGATDTQYF
TGCGCCAGCAGCTTCGCTAGCGGGGGGGCCACAGATACGCAGTATTTT
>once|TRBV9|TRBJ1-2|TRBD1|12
CASSQGLGSYTF
TGTGCCAGCTCACAGGGGCTTGGAAGCTACACCTTC
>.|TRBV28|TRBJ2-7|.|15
CASSSGGDSSYEQYF
TGTGCCAGCAGCTCTGGGGGTGACTCCTCCTACGAGCAGTACTTC
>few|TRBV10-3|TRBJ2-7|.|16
CAISDGKGVSNYEQYF
TGTGCCATCAGTGATGGTAAGGGGGTCTCCAACTACGAGCAGTACTTC
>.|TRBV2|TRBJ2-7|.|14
CASRPGRRSYEQYF
TGTGCCAGCCGTCCGGGACGCAGATCCTACGAGCAGTACTTC
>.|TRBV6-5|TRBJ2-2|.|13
CASSYLGAGELFF
TGTGCCAGCAGTTACTTGGGGGCCGGGGAGCTGTTTTTT
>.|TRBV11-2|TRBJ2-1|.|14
CASSRASTYNEQFF
TGTGCTAGCAGCCGGGCCTCCACCTACAATGAGCAGTTCTTC
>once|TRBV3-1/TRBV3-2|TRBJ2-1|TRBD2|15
CASSQAGGRYNEQFF
TGTGCCAGCAGCCAAGCGGGGGGGAGGTACAATGAGCAGTTCTTC
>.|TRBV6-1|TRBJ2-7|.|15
CASSEAWGSLYEQYF
TGTGCCAGCAGTGAGGCTTGGGGCAGCCTTTACGAGCAGTACTTC
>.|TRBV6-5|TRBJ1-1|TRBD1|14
CASSWDSMNTEAFF
TGTGCCAGCAGTTGGGACAGTATGAACACTGAAGCTTTCTTT
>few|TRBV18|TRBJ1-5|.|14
CASSPAGGNQPQHF
TGTGCCAGCTCACCAGCAGGAGGCAATCAGCCCCAGCATTTT
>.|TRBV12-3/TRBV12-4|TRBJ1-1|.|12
CASSLPPAHAFF
TGTGCCAGCAGTTTGCCCCCGGCCCACGCTTTCTTT
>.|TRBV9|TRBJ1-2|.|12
CASSGEIYGYTF
TGTGCCAGCAGCGGCGAAATCTATGGCTACACCTTC
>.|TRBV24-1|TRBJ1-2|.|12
CATSVGDYGYTF
TGTGCCACCAGTGTAGGGGACTATGGCTACACCTTC
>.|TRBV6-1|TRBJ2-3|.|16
CASSDNSGFWDHTQYF
TGTGCCAGCAGTGACAACTCGGGGTTTTGGGATCATACGCAGTATTTT
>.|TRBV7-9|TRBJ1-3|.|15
CASSPDSLTRNTIYF
TGTGCCAGCAGCCCAGACAGCCTGACAAGAAACACCATATATTTT
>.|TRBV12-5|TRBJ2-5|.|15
CASGLGGVGLETQYF
TGTGCTAGTGGTTTGGGAGGGGTTGGGTTGGAGACCCAGTACTTC
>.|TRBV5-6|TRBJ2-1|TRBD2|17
CASSPRTSGPSYNEQFF
TGTGCCAGCAGCCCCCGGACTAGCGGGCCGTCCTACAATGAGCAGTTCTTC
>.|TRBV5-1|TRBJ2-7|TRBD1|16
CASSLAAGTGNYEQYF
TGCGCCAGCAGCTTGGCAGCCGGGACAGGGAACTACGAGCAGTACTTC
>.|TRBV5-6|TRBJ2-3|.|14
CASTATLSTDTQYF
TGTGCCAGCACGGCCACCCTGAGCACAGATACGCAGTATTTT
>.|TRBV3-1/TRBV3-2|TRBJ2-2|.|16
CASSQDWDGITGELFF
TGTGCCAGCAGCCAAGACTGGGACGGAATCACCGGGGAGCTGTTTTTT
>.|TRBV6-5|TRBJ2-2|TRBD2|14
CASRAGGLTGELFF
TGTGCCAGCCGAGCGGGGGGGCTCACCGGGGAGCTGTTTTTT
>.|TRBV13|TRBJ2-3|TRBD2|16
CASSSSGTRFTDTQYF
TGTGCCAGCAGCTCATCCGGGACTAGGTTCACAGATACGCAGTATTTT
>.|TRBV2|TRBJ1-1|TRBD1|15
CASSDNRGRGTEAFF
TGTGCCAGCAGTGATAACAGGGGCAGAGGCACTGAAGCTTTCTTT
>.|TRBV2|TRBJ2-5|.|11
CASIRAETQYF
TGTGCCAGCATTCGGGCCGAGACCCAGTACTTC
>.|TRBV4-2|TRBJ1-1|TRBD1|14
CASSQTGVNTEAFF
TGTGCCAGCAGTCAGACAGGGGTGAACACTGAAGCTTTCTTT
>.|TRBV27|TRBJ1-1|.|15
CASSLSPQLNTEAFF
TGTGCCAGCAGTTTAAGTCCACAGTTGAACACTGAAGCTTTCTTT
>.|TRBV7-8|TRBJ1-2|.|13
CASSPGGGDGYTF
TGTGCCAGCAGCCCGGGGGGAGGGGATGGCTACACCTTC
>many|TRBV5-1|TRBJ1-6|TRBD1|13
CASSLTGDSPLHF
TGCGCCAGCAGCTTAACAGGGGATTCACCCCTCCACTTT
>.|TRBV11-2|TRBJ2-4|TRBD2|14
CASSSSGLVNIQYF
TGTGCCAGCAGCTCCTCGGGACTAGTTAACATTCAGTACTTC
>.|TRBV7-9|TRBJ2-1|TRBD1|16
CASSSQGQGAHNEQFF
TGTGCCAGCAGCTCCCAAGGACAGGGGGCGCATAATGAGCAGTTCTTC
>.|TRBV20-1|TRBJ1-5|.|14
CSASRARVGQPQHF
TGCAGTGCTAGTCGGGCCAGGGTGGGTCAGCCCCAGCATTTT
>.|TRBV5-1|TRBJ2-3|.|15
CASSLAGRGPDTQYF
TGCGCCAGCAGCTTGGCCGGGCGGGGGCCAGATACGCAGTATTTT
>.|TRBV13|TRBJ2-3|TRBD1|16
CASSPPGTVSTDTQYF
TGTGCCAGCAGCCCCCCCGGGACAGTTAGCACAGATACGCAGTATTTT
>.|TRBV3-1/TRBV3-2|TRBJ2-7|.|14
CASSQLAQGYEQYF
TGTGCCAGCAGCCAACTAGCACAGGGTTACGAGCAGTACTTC